This T cell receptor (beta chain) was observed in a study of cytomegalovirus exposure and HLA in healthy donors. Findings and limits, study-wide: In a later analysis, HLA-associated beta chains showed higher expansion and lower generation probabilities than comparable chains.

In germline, CDR1 is LNHDA, CDR2 SQIVND (reference sequence). V trimming: 5 bases; J trimming: 6 bases; junction bases outside the gene matches: 12. The CDR3 runs 16 residues. Vbeta (60) and Jbeta (13) primers were used in the PCR. Some clones are missing from TCRdb's copy, which holds only in-frame ones; the method was immunoSEQ multiplex PCR. The sample consists of tens of thousands of clones, around 79% of them appearing once. Comments on this clone: Antigen specificity is unknown.

Sequencing was carried out using PBMCs. The chain joins TRBV19 to TRBJ2-3, with 9 bases aligning to TRBD2. The clonotype was recovered from a woman aged 30 to 39 in good health and CMV-seropositive. CDR3 loop: CASSDLLAGPADTQYF. CDR3 nucleotide sequence: TGTGCCAGTAGTGACTTACTAGCGGGCCCGGCGGATACGCAGTATTTT.